This TCR beta chain was profiled in a study of Ad26.COV2.S vaccination and SARS-CoV-2 variants. Assay: immunoSEQ multiplex PCR; the TCRdb copy retains only in-frame clones and omits some. The repertoire has approximately 350,000 clones, roughly 84% of them found once; the top ten carry more than 3%. Treatment in this sample: approximately 18 received Ad26.COV2.S at low or high dose, single or two shots; about 5 received placebo; per-sample allocation not given. Samples came from day 63 after the first vaccine or placebo injection. In Boston, the donor was an adult between 18-55 years of age. The vaccine antigen was prefusion-stabilized Wuhan SARS-CoV-2 spike. This specimen was peripheral blood, taken in a trial of Ad26.COV2.S vaccine versus placebo. The TCR sequence derives from a person aged 18 to 59 who received the Ad26.COV2.S COVID-19 vaccine or a placebo.

CDR3 coding DNA: TGTGCCAGCAGACACGAAGCGTGGGAGACCCAGTACTTC. Translating gives CASRHEAWETQYF. The chain uses TRBV5-4 and TRBJ2-5; the D is unclear. Germline V gives CDR1 SGHNT, CDR2 YYREEE (reference sequence). The V gene lost 5 bases and the J gene lost 5 bases, with 13 bases spanning the gap. The CDR3 is 13 residues long.